One and the same sample provided the 18 T cell receptor beta chains below, sequenced in a study of T cell repertoires in cytomegalovirus infection. TCRdb re-analysed the reads in MiXCR, keeping a single row per CDR3 protein. The data contain about 740,000 distinct CDR3 sequences, 35% of them seen just once; the ten biggest clones take up about 2.8%. Sequencing used PBMCs. These receptors came from a human donor in good health (CMV status not recorded). Some clones in this sample may be carry-over from other donors' samples.

In this sample, this clonotype turned up a few times. V and J are TRBV14 and TRBJ2-1; perhaps TRBD2 as D (5 bases). Germline loops: CDR1 SGHDN, CDR2 FVKESK. The CDR3 runs to 15 residues. The germline V and J ends were trimmed by 4 bases and 1 base, with 11 bases remaining between them. DNA for the CDR3: TGTGCCAGCAGCCCCTTCGGGGATTCCTACAATGAGCAGTTCTTC. Amino acid sequence: CASSPFGDSYNEQFF. The full variable domain, with the rest looked up from reference TRBV14 and TRBJ2-1, is EAGVTQFPSHSVIEKGQTVTLRCDPISGHDNLYWYRRVMGKEIKFLLHFVKESKQDESGMPNNRFLAERTGGTYSTLKVQPAELEDSGVYFCASSPFGDSYNEQFFGPGTRLTVL.

V usage is TRBV5-6 and J usage is TRBJ2-5; D not resolved. This CDR3 has 16 amino acids. Between the trimmed V and J ends, which lost 3 bases and 0 bases, there was a span of 15 bases. In germline, CDR1 is SGHDT, CDR2 YYEEEE. The CDR3 protein is CASSSPGSTYQETQYF. CDR3 DNA sequence: TGTGCCAGCAGCTCTCCAGGTTCAACGTACCAAGAGACCCAGTACTTC.

V gene TRBV28 combines with J gene TRBJ2-5, with D possibly called TRBD1 or TRBD2 (5 bases each). The CDR3 consists of 14 residues. Trimming shortened V by 7 bases and J by 2 bases, and 14 bases separated the two germline ends. Germline V gene lookup returns CDR1 MDHEN and CDR2 SYDVKM. CDR3 in amino acids: CASKLRGWQETQYF. Written as DNA, the CDR3 is TGTGCCAGCAAGTTGAGGGGTTGGCAAGAGACCCAGTACTTC.

In its sample, this clonotype was seen once. The chain is built from TRBV28 and TRBJ1-6; D perhaps matches TRBD1 (5 bases). Germline CDR1 reads MDHEN; CDR2 reads SYDVKM. The CDR3 has 15 amino acids. The V end was cut by 4 bases, the J end by 9 bases, with 16 bases between. The CDR3 is CASSWQGGIVSPLHF. For the CDR3, the DNA is TGTGCCAGCAGTTGGCAGGGTGGAATAGTTTCACCCCTCCACTTT.

The rearrangement joins TRBV2 to TRBJ2-3; 10 bases line up with TRBD1. The J segment lost 4 bases and the V segment lost 5 bases, leaving 6 bases of the junction unmatched. CDR3 length: 15 amino acids. Germline CDR1 SNHLY, CDR2 FYNNEI. CDR3 nucleotide sequence: TGTGCCAGCAGTTCGGGACAGGGGAGACCAGATACGCAGTATTTT. This gives the protein CASSSGQGRPDTQYF.

This chain links TRBV12-3 or TRBV12-4 with TRBJ2-4; D is perhaps TRBD1 or TRBD2 (5 bases each). The CDR3 sequence is 19 residues long. The V end was cut by 5 bases, the J end by 1 base, with 24 bases between. CDR3 coding DNA: TGTGCCAGCAGTACTCCCCCTAGATTCCGGGACGGGGCCAAAAACATTCAGTACTTC. Protein sequence: CASSTPPRFRDGAKNIQYF.

This chain joins TRBV10-3 and TRBJ2-7, with TRBD2 identical over 9 bases. Germline V lookup: CDR1 ENHRY, CDR2 SYGVKD. After removal of 5 bases from V and 4 bases from J, the junction contained 9 bases not matched to a gene. This CDR3 region has 15 residues. In DNA, the CDR3 is TGTGCCATCAGTTCCAGTAGCGGGGGAGGGTACGAGCAGTACTTC. This sequence encodes CAISSSSGGGYEQYF.

This clonotype was seen a handful of times. The V call is TRBV12-3 or TRBV12-4, the J call TRBJ1-2; D call uncertain. V was pared by 1 base and J by 8 bases, with 11 bases between. This CDR3 contains 13 residues. CDR3 coding DNA: TGTGCCAGCAGTTTAGTTTCCGTGGTCGGCTACACCTTC. This encodes CASSLVSVVGYTF.

The chain uses TRBV27 and TRBJ1-1, with TRBD1 as a possible D gene (6 bases). This CDR3 has 15 residues. In germline, CDR1 is MNHEY, CDR2 SMNVEV (reference sequence). Trimming stripped 2 bases from V and 4 bases from J, with 14 bases between. In DNA form, the CDR3 reads TGTGCCAGCAGTTTACGGGACAATTATCCCACTGAAGCTTTCTTT. Protein sequence: CASSLRDNYPTEAFF.

This clonotype was counted a few times. The CDR3: CASSLSQGAVAYEQYF. The DNA for the CDR3 is TGTGCCAGCAGTTTATCCCAGGGGGCGGTGGCCTACGAGCAGTACTTC. V is TRBV28 and J is TRBJ2-7, with 8 bases aligning to TRBD1. This CDR3 has 16 residues. Trimming took 1 base from V and 2 from J; bases not matched to a gene: 7. Looked up from germline, CDR1 is MDHEN and CDR2 is SYDVKM.

This clonotype has more than one count but fewer than ten. V and J are TRBV20-1 and TRBJ1-1, with unresolved D. Trimming removed 5 bases at V and 0 bases at J, with 13 bases between. In germline, CDR1 is DFQATT, CDR2 SNEGSKA (reference sequence). CDR3 length equals 14 residues. CDR3 in amino acids: CSAGRQAMNTEAFF. The CDR3 DNA sequence: TGCAGTGCTGGGCGGCAGGCGATGAACACTGAAGCTTTCTTT.

V usage is TRBV20-1 and J usage is TRBJ2-5; tentative D call: TRBD2 (6 bases). The germline V gene encodes CDR1 DFQATT and CDR2 SNEGSKA (reference sequence). V shed 4 bases and J shed 2 bases, with 17 bases lying between them. This CDR3 has 15 residues. The CDR3: CSATSGVEPQETQYF. CDR3 coding DNA: TGCAGTGCTACCTCGGGGGTAGAGCCTCAAGAGACCCAGTACTTC.

This clonotype has a handful of counts. The chain employs TRBV6-1 and TRBJ2-2, with TRBD2 matching 7 bases. This CDR3 is 13 amino acids long. Germline V gene lookup returns CDR1 MNHNS and CDR2 SASEGT. Unmatched junction bases numbered 1, after V lost 8 bases and J lost 1 base. The DNA of the CDR3 is TGTGCCAGCGAGCGGGGGAACACCGGGGAGCTGTTTTTT. This encodes CASERGNTGELFF.

The chain recombines TRBV9 with TRBJ2-5, with D tentatively TRBD1 (6 bases). The length of the CDR3 is 14 residues. Germline V gene sequence: CDR1 SGDLS, CDR2 YYNGEE. V lost 0 bases and J 6 bases, leaving 12 bases between the germline ends. CDR3 bases: TGTGCCAGCAGCGTAGGGCAGGGGACGCAGACCCAGTACTTC. Residues: CASSVGQGTQTQYF.

The gene calls are TRBV4-1 and TRBJ2-1; D is uncertain. Germline CDR1 reads MGHRA; CDR2 reads YSYEKL. CDR3 length equals 15 residues. V was cut by 0 bases and J by 6 bases, with 12 bases left in between. CDR3 DNA sequence: TGCGCCAGCAGCCAAGATTTTTCTTGGGTCAATGAGCAGTTCTTC. Its translation: CASSQDFSWVNEQFF.

This clonotype was recorded many times. The chain employs TRBV7-8 and TRBJ1-5; the match to TRBD1 covers 9 bases. The CDR3 contains 17 residues. Germline trimming cut 5 bases from V and 7 bases from J; bases unmatched to any gene: 15. Per germline, CDR1 SGHVS and CDR2 FQNEAQ. CDR3 in amino acids: CASSLTGTGKGWQPQHF. CDR3 nucleotide sequence: TGTGCCAGCAGCCTCACCGGGACAGGGAAGGGCTGGCAGCCCCAGCATTTT.

The chain couples TRBV10-3 to TRBJ2-3; no firm D call. The germline V gene encodes CDR1 ENHRY and CDR2 SYGVKD. Trimming cost V 5 bases and J 1 base, with 4 bases left between them. This CDR3 contains 12 residues. CDR3 in amino acids: CAISPRTDTQYF. The CDR3 region has the DNA TGTGCCATCAGTCCCCGCACAGATACGCAGTATTTT.

This clonotype was observed a few times. This chain links TRBV24-1 with TRBJ2-1; TRBD2 matches at 10 bases. Germline assignment: CDR1 KGHDR and CDR2 SFDVKD. V trimming: 3 bases; J trimming: 8 bases; junction bases outside the gene matches: 15. The CDR3 length is 18 residues. The CDR3 loop is CATSDPGEREGRADEQFF. CDR3 in DNA: TGTGCCACCAGTGATCCAGGAGAGCGGGAGGGCCGGGCCGATGAGCAGTTCTTC.